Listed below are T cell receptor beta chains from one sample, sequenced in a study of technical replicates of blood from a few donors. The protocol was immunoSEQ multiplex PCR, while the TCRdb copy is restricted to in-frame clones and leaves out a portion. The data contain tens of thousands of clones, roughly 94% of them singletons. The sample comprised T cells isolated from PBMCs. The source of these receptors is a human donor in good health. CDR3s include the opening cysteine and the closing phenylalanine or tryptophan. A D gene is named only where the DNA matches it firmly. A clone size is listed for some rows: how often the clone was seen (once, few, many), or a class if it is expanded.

CASSGDRDSGNTIYF	TGTGCCAGTAGCGGAGACCGGGACAGCGGAAACACCATATATTTT	TRBV19	TRBD1	.	TRBJ1-3
CAWIKFGLLQETQYF	TGTGCCTGGATTAAATTCGGACTTCTCCAAGAGACCCAGTACTTC	TRBV30	.	.	TRBJ2-5
CASSLRYEQYF	TGTGCCAGCAGCTTACGTTACGAGCAGTACTTC	TRBV7-9	.	.	TRBJ2-7
CASSWGTGPRGTIYF	TGTGCCAGCAGCTGGGGGACAGGACCTCGGGGCACCATATATTTT	TRBV5-5	TRBD1	.	TRBJ1-3
CASRRTGYGYTF	TGTGCCAGCAGGAGGACGGGGTATGGCTACACCTTC	TRBV9	.	.	TRBJ1-2
CASSYYREGTGELFF	TGTGCCAGCAGTTACTACAGGGAGGGCACCGGGGAGCTGTTTTTT	TRBV6-5	.	.	TRBJ2-2
CSVEVSRYEQYF	TGCAGCGTTGAGGTCAGTCGCTACGAGCAGTACTTC	TRBV29-1	.	.	TRBJ2-7
CASSRTTTEYGYTF	TGTGCCAGCTCACGGACTACGACGGAATATGGCTACACCTTC	TRBV18	.	.	TRBJ1-2
CASRPRGNPSYEQYF	TGTGCCAGCAGGCCCCGGGGGAATCCCTCCTACGAGCAGTACTTC	TRBV6-1	.	.	TRBJ2-7
CASGFGLAGEFGETQYF	TGTGCTAGTGGTTTCGGGCTAGCGGGAGAGTTTGGCGAGACCCAGTACTTC	TRBV12-5	TRBD2	.	TRBJ2-5
CASSYSTAGSYNEQFF	TGTGCCAGCAGTTACTCGACAGCGGGATCCTACAATGAGCAGTTCTTC	TRBV6-5	TRBD2	once	TRBJ2-1
CASSEREGPQHF	TGTGCCAGCAGCGAGAGGGAAGGGCCCCAGCATTTT	TRBV6-5	.	.	TRBJ1-5
CASSPLPGLAGALEQFF	TGTGCCAGCAGCCCCCTCCCTGGACTAGCGGGGGCCCTTGAACAGTTCTTC	TRBV9	TRBD2	.	TRBJ2-1
CASMIPDGYTF	TGTGCCAGCATGATTCCGGATGGCTACACCTTC	TRBV6-1	.	.	TRBJ1-2
CASTPRGGTPNEQYF	TGTGCCAGCACCCCAAGGGGGGGGACCCCGAACGAGCAGTACTTC	TRBV28	.	.	TRBJ2-7
CASSSRDRGSSPLHF	TGTGCCAGCTCATCTCGAGACAGGGGAAGCTCACCCCTCCACTTT	TRBV18	TRBD1	once	TRBJ1-6
CASSLGGGQPQHF	TGCGCCAGCAGCTTAGGTGGGGGGCAGCCCCAGCATTTT	TRBV5-1	.	.	TRBJ1-5
CATSLDGGAGELFF	TGTGCCACCAGCCTGGACGGGGGGGCCGGGGAGCTGTTTTTT	TRBV15	TRBD2	.	TRBJ2-2
CASSVSSGGLPDTQYF	TGTGCCAGCAGTGTGTCTAGCGGGGGCTTACCAGATACGCAGTATTTT	TRBV6-4	TRBD2	.	TRBJ2-3
CASSLSGYTGELFF	TGTGCCAGCAGCTTAAGCGGTTACACCGGGGAGCTGTTTTTT	TRBV7-6	.	.	TRBJ2-2
CASSSTTSGSSEQFF	TGCGCCAGCAGCTCGACGACTAGCGGGAGCTCTGAGCAGTTCTTC	TRBV5-1	TRBD2	.	TRBJ2-1
CASTVSGQAGYGYTF	TGTGCCAGCACCGTATCGGGCCAGGCGGGCTATGGCTACACCTTC	TRBV27	.	.	TRBJ1-2
CASSLAEAPYEQYF	TGCGCCAGCAGCTTGGCCGAAGCCCCCTACGAGCAGTACTTC	TRBV5-1	.	.	TRBJ2-7
CASSVAGPGNTIYF	TGTGCCAGCAGCGTTGCGGGGCCTGGAAACACCATATATTTT	TRBV9	.	.	TRBJ1-3
CAWALGGMNTEAFF	TGTGCCTGGGCCCTGGGGGGGATGAACACTGAAGCTTTCTTT	TRBV30	.	.	TRBJ1-1
CASTDRGAGANVLTF	TGTGCCAGTACCGACAGGGGAGCTGGGGCCAACGTCCTGACTTTC	TRBV19	TRBD1	.	TRBJ2-6
CAIDPGTGAHTEAFF	TGTGCCATCGATCCCGGGACAGGAGCTCACACTGAAGCTTTCTTT	TRBV28	TRBD1	.	TRBJ1-1
CASSGLGQPNEKLFF	TGTGCCAGCAGTGGATTGGGACAGCCTAATGAAAAACTGTTTTTT	TRBV6-1	TRBD1	.	TRBJ1-4
CASSISRRGPTNYGYTF	TGTGCCAGTAGTATCTCCCGACGAGGGCCGACCAACTATGGCTACACCTTC	TRBV19	.	.	TRBJ1-2
CASSQVGSDRGYEQYF	TGCGCCAGCAGCCAAGTGGGCAGCGACAGGGGGTACGAGCAGTACTTC	TRBV4-1	TRBD1	.	TRBJ2-7
CASSLVGRMTGAEAFF	TGCGCCAGCAGCTTGGTCGGAAGAATGACAGGGGCTGAAGCTTTCTTT	TRBV5-1	TRBD1	few	TRBJ1-1
CVTRGQISSYEQYF	TGTGTCACAAGAGGACAGATTAGCTCCTACGAGCAGTACTTC	TRBV5-8	.	.	TRBJ2-7
CARSTDREGEKLFF	TGTGCCAGAAGCACCGACAGGGAAGGTGAAAAACTGTTTTTT	TRBV5-3	TRBD1	.	TRBJ1-4
CASSFKPGQNQPQHF	TGTGCCAGCAGCTTTAAGCCAGGGCAAAATCAGCCCCAGCATTTT	TRBV7-8	.	.	TRBJ1-5
CASSRQGLRYEQYF	TGTGCCAGCAGCAGACAGGGTTTACGCTACGAGCAGTACTTC	TRBV7-9	TRBD1	once	TRBJ2-7
CASGGTANSGNTIYF	TGTGCCAGCGGGGGGACTGCGAACTCTGGAAACACCATATATTTT	TRBV6-1	.	.	TRBJ1-3
CASSPSRHDGYTF	TGTGCCAGCTCACCATCCAGACACGACGGCTACACCTTC	TRBV18	.	.	TRBJ1-2
CASSPIPGLPPNYEQYF	TGTGCCAGCAGTCCTATACCGGGACTACCGCCGAACTACGAGCAGTACTTC	TRBV11-1	TRBD2	.	TRBJ2-7
CTSSQPPGTSGGALDEQFF	TGCACCAGCAGCCAACCCCCCGGGACTAGCGGGGGGGCTTTGGATGAGCAGTTCTTC	TRBV1	.	.	TRBJ2-1
CASSPGLGRETQYF	TGTGCCAGCAGCCCGGGCCTGGGGAGGGAGACCCAGTACTTC	TRBV7-6	.	.	TRBJ2-5
CASSSPGVQETQYF	TGTGCCAGCAGCTCCCCGGGGGTGCAAGAGACCCAGTACTTC	TRBV7-9	.	.	TRBJ2-5
CASSVGGVDTEAFF	TGTGCCAGCAGCGTGGGGGGGGTGGACACTGAAGCTTTCTTT	TRBV9	.	.	TRBJ1-1
CASSEGRESYTF	TGTGCCAGCAGTGAAGGTAGGGAGAGCTACACCTTC	TRBV6-1	.	.	TRBJ1-2
CSVEEQGELRTQYF	TGCAGCGTTGAAGAACAGGGGGAACTCCGGACCCAGTACTTC	TRBV29-1	TRBD1	.	TRBJ2-5
CASGLLAGPYNEQFF	TGCGCCAGCGGCCTACTAGCGGGGCCCTACAATGAGCAGTTCTTC	TRBV4-1	TRBD2	.	TRBJ2-1
CASSQDLAGEGSEQYF	TGCGCCAGCAGCCAAGATCTAGCGGGAGAGGGTAGTGAGCAGTACTTC	TRBV4-1	TRBD2	.	TRBJ2-7